The 10 T cell receptor beta chains listed next were all sequenced from one sample in a study of shared clonotypes between healthy human individuals. Method: immunoSEQ multiplex PCR; TCRdb's copy keeps in-frame clones and lacks some. This table holds fewer than 1.8 million clones, approximately 98.5% found once. The sample comprised naive CD4+ T cells sorted from blood. This sample's subset: CD45RA+ positively selected. These receptors were taken from a man aged 25-45 years in good health.

This rearrangement joins TRBV7-9 to TRBJ2-1, with D tentatively TRBD2 (6 bases). The CDR3 is 15 amino acids. Per germline, CDR1 SEHNR and CDR2 FQNEAQ (reference sequence). V dropped 5 bases and J dropped 0 bases, with 11 bases sitting between them. The CDR3 nucleotides read TGTGCCAGCAGCGGGACGGGGGACTCCTACAATGAGCAGTTCTTC. Translation gives CASSGTGDSYNEQFF.

The CDR3 region has the DNA TGTGCCAGCAGCCAATGGGACAGGGGGCCGACCGGGGAGCTGTTTTTT. Amino acid sequence: CASSQWDRGPTGELFF. The chain is built from TRBV7-2 and TRBJ2-2; 12 bases fit TRBD1. The CDR3 loop spans 16 amino acids. Germline assignment: CDR1 SGHTA and CDR2 FQGNSA. V dropped 5 bases and J dropped 5; count of bases not matched to a gene: 6.

The CDR3 loop reads CASSRDRGQGGEQFF. The CDR3 DNA follows: TGTGCCAGCAGCCGGGACAGGGGGCAAGGGGGTGAGCAGTTCTTC. The chain combines TRBV6-5 with TRBJ2-1, with 12 bases identical to TRBD1. V lost 6 bases and J lost 9; bases outside the gene matches: 9. The CDR3 sequence is 15 residues long. Germline-derived CDR1 and CDR2 are MNHEY and SVGAGI.

The chain employs TRBV28 and TRBJ1-5, with 12 bases aligning to TRBD1. CDR1 is MDHEN and CDR2 is SYDVKM in the germline V gene. The trim removed 4 bases at V and 5 bases at J, leaving 6 bases unmatched. The CDR3 is 16 amino acids. CDR3 nucleotide sequence: TGTGCCAGCAGTTCCCGGGACAGGGGGCTCCATCAGCCCCAGCATTTT. The encoded protein is CASSSRDRGLHQPQHF. The complete variable domain, with remaining parts taken from reference TRBV28 and TRBJ1-5, reads DVKVTQSSRYLVKRTGEKVFLECVQDMDHENMFWYRQDPGLGLRLIYFSYDVKMKEKGDIPEGYSVSREKKERFSLILESASTNQTSMYLCASSSRDRGLHQPQHFGDGTRLSIL.

This chain joins TRBV29-1 and TRBJ2-3; D is possibly TRBD2 (6 bases). The V gene's germline CDR1 is SQVTM and CDR2 ANQGSEA. The V and J ends lost 7 bases and 2 bases respectively, with 13 bases between them. The CDR3 covers 13 residues. In nucleotides, the CDR3 is TGCAGCGCGGACTACCAATTCACAGATACGCAGTATTTT. It encodes CSADYQFTDTQYF.

The chain uses TRBV2 and TRBJ2-7; maybe TRBD2 (5 bases). The CDR3 loop spans 12 amino acids. The ends were cut back, 9 bases at V and 3 bases at J, with 12 bases in the middle. Germline V lookup: CDR1 SNHLY, CDR2 FYNNEI. The CDR3 nucleotides are TGTGCCAGTAAACTGGGAGACTACGAGCAGTACTTC. Amino acids: CASKLGDYEQYF.

This chain joins TRBV7-2 and TRBJ2-6; D is unresolved. Trimming cost V 5 bases and J 9 bases, with 8 bases left between them. This CDR3 spans 12 amino acids. The V gene's germline CDR1 is SGHTA and CDR2 FQGNSA. The CDR3 loop reads CASSDPSNVLTF. CDR3 nucleotides: TGTGCCAGCAGCGACCCAAGCAACGTCCTGACTTTC.

J is TRBJ2-4 and V is TRBV11-2; 11 nucleotides match TRBD2. V was pared by 1 base and J by 11 bases, with 13 bases of the junction left unmatched. CDR1 and CDR2 (germline): SGHAT, FQNNGV. The CDR3 is made up of 17 amino acids. CDR3 nucleotides: TGTGCCAGCAGCTTAGCCCCCTCGCTAGCGGGGGGTCTTGTTCAGTACTTC. This codes for CASSLAPSLAGGLVQYF.

This CDR3 is CASSSVGGSNIQYF. Written as DNA, the CDR3 is TGTGCCAGCAGTTCCGTGGGAGGAAGCAACATTCAGTACTTC. The chain has TRBV27 and TRBJ2-4, with D possibly TRBD2 on 6 matching bases. This CDR3 comprises 14 residues. The V gene lost 4 bases and the J gene lost 7 bases, with 14 bases spanning the gap. Per germline, CDR1 MNHEY and CDR2 SMNVEV (reference sequence).

Regarding this clone: The same CDR3 is also encoded by other DNA sequences in this sample. The J gene is TRBJ2-2, the V gene TRBV5-4; TRBD2 aligns across 13 bases. Germline CDR1 and CDR2: SGHNT and YYREEE (reference sequence). The CDR3 runs to 17 residues. J lost 5 bases, V lost 3 bases, and 7 bases had no gene match. CDR3 coding DNA: TGTGCCAGCAGCTCTGGACTAGCGGGAGTTTTGACCGGGGAGCTGTTTTTT. This gives the protein CASSSGLAGVLTGELFF.